The rows below give T cell receptor beta chains drawn from one sample of a study of cytomegalovirus exposure and HLA in healthy donors. Only in-frame clones appear in the TCRdb table, and some are missing; sequencing was by immunoSEQ multiplex PCR. The sample yields some 98,000 clones, around 90% seen once. The sequencing sample was made of PBMCs. The origin of the receptors is a young woman in good health and CMV-seronegative. CDR3s include the opening cysteine and the closing phenylalanine or tryptophan. D genes are given only for firm matches. Clone size is shown for a subset of rows, as once, few, many or a class of expanded clone.

V gene: TRBV5-1; clone size: .; J gene: TRBJ2-3; D gene: .; CDR3 protein: CASSLGSADTQYF; CDR3 DNA: TGCGCCAGCAGCTTGGGGTCGGCAGATACGCAGTATTTT
V gene: TRBV7-8; clone size: .; J gene: TRBJ1-3; D gene: .; CDR3 protein: CASSLIPGRGGNTIYF; CDR3 DNA: TGTGCCAGCAGCTTAATTCCGGGCAGGGGTGGAAACACCATATATTTT
V gene: TRBV16; clone size: .; J gene: TRBJ1-1; D gene: .; CDR3 protein: CASSHREGYEAFF; CDR3 DNA: TGTGCCAGCAGCCACAGGGAGGGATATGAAGCTTTCTTT
V gene: TRBV9; clone size: few; J gene: TRBJ2-3; D gene: TRBD1; CDR3 protein: CASSVLPGQGGTDTQYF; CDR3 DNA: TGTGCCAGCAGCGTTCTTCCGGGACAGGGAGGTACAGATACGCAGTATTTT
V gene: TRBV7-2; clone size: .; J gene: TRBJ2-7; D gene: TRBD1; CDR3 protein: CASSLDRGGGIVQYF; CDR3 DNA: TGTGCCAGCAGCCTGGACAGGGGGGGCGGGATAGTGCAGTACTTC
V gene: TRBV9; clone size: once; J gene: TRBJ2-5; D gene: TRBD2; CDR3 protein: CASSVDGTSGGQETQYF; CDR3 DNA: TGTGCCAGCAGCGTGGACGGGACTAGCGGAGGTCAAGAGACCCAGTACTTC
V gene: TRBV7-8; clone size: once; J gene: TRBJ1-5; D gene: TRBD1; CDR3 protein: CASSLQGGGQPQHF; CDR3 DNA: TGTGCCAGCAGCTTACAAGGGGGCGGTCAGCCCCAGCATTTT
V gene: TRBV9; clone size: few; J gene: TRBJ1-1; D gene: .; CDR3 protein: CASSVATGSTEAFF; CDR3 DNA: TGTGCCAGCAGCGTAGCTACAGGGAGCACTGAAGCTTTCTTT
V gene: TRBV6-1; clone size: .; J gene: TRBJ1-4; D gene: .; CDR3 protein: CASSHRALNEKLFF; CDR3 DNA: TGTGCCAGCAGCCACAGGGCCCTCAATGAAAAACTGTTTTTT
V gene: TRBV7-2; clone size: .; J gene: TRBJ1-5; D gene: .; CDR3 protein: CASSLSVLSNQPQHF; CDR3 DNA: TGTGCCAGCAGCCTTTCAGTGCTTAGCAATCAGCCCCAGCATTTT
V gene: TRBV28; clone size: .; J gene: TRBJ2-1; D gene: .; CDR3 protein: CASSPTYPDSSSYNEQFF; CDR3 DNA: TGTGCCAGCAGCCCTACTTACCCGGACAGTAGCTCCTACAATGAGCAGTTCTTC
V gene: TRBV29-1; clone size: .; J gene: TRBJ1-3; D gene: .; CDR3 protein: CSVEAWQTGNTIYF; CDR3 DNA: TGCAGCGTTGAAGCCTGGCAAACTGGAAACACCATATATTTT
V gene: TRBV28; clone size: .; J gene: TRBJ1-2; D gene: .; CDR3 protein: CASTAGGGRWGYTF; CDR3 DNA: TGTGCCAGCACCGCTGGGGGGGGGCGCTGGGGCTACACCTTC
V gene: TRBV20-1; clone size: once; J gene: TRBJ2-1; D gene: .; CDR3 protein: CSARAINEQFF; CDR3 DNA: TGCAGTGCTAGAGCAATCAATGAGCAGTTCTTC
V gene: TRBV5-1; clone size: once; J gene: TRBJ1-1; D gene: .; CDR3 protein: CASSFTGDTEAFF; CDR3 DNA: TGCGCCAGCAGCTTTACCGGGGACACTGAAGCTTTCTTT
V gene: TRBV9; clone size: .; J gene: TRBJ2-7; D gene: .; CDR3 protein: CASSPVLQAEQYF; CDR3 DNA: TGTGCCAGCAGCCCCGTTCTCCAGGCCGAGCAGTACTTC
V gene: TRBV21-1; clone size: .; J gene: TRBJ1-5; D gene: .; CDR3 protein: CASSKGGPGQGIQPQHF; CDR3 DNA: TGTGCCAGCAGCAAGGGAGGTCCGGGACAGGGCATTCAGCCCCAGCATTTT
V gene: TRBV7-2; clone size: .; J gene: TRBJ2-7; D gene: TRBD1; CDR3 protein: CASSYGTGHYEQYF; CDR3 DNA: TGTGCCAGCAGTTATGGGACAGGGCACTACGAGCAGTACTTC
V gene: TRBV29-1; clone size: .; J gene: TRBJ1-2; D gene: .; CDR3 protein: CSVEGVGGLYGYTF; CDR3 DNA: TGCAGCGTTGAAGGGGTCGGAGGGCTCTATGGCTACACCTTC
V gene: TRBV18; clone size: .; J gene: TRBJ1-5; D gene: .; CDR3 protein: CASSIGGAGQPQHF; CDR3 DNA: TGTGCCAGCTCAATTGGGGGGGCGGGTCAGCCCCAGCATTTT
V gene: TRBV28; clone size: .; J gene: TRBJ1-5; D gene: TRBD1; CDR3 protein: CASSFRTGVGQPQHF; CDR3 DNA: TGTGCCAGCAGTTTTCGGACAGGGGTAGGGCAGCCCCAGCATTTT
V gene: TRBV5-1; clone size: .; J gene: TRBJ2-7; D gene: .; CDR3 protein: CASSLGGPSYEQYF; CDR3 DNA: TGCGCCAGCAGCTTGGGTGGCCCTTCCTACGAGCAGTACTTC
V gene: TRBV6-5; clone size: .; J gene: TRBJ1-3; D gene: .; CDR3 protein: CASSSTGYSGNTIYF; CDR3 DNA: TGTGCCAGCAGTAGTACAGGGTACTCTGGAAACACCATATATTTT
V gene: TRBV5-4; clone size: .; J gene: TRBJ2-3; D gene: TRBD2; CDR3 protein: CASSLEGRSGGATDTQYF; CDR3 DNA: TGTGCCAGCAGCTTGGAAGGTCGGAGCGGGGGGGCAACAGATACGCAGTATTTT
V gene: TRBV6-1; clone size: .; J gene: TRBJ2-7; D gene: TRBD1; CDR3 protein: CASSERQGLSYEQYF; CDR3 DNA: TGTGCCAGCAGTGAGAGACAGGGATTAAGCTACGAGCAGTACTTC
V gene: TRBV20-1; clone size: .; J gene: TRBJ2-7; D gene: .; CDR3 protein: CSASGEKRYF; CDR3 DNA: TGCAGTGCTAGTGGCGAAAAGCGGTACTTC
V gene: TRBV4-2; clone size: few; J gene: TRBJ1-5; D gene: .; CDR3 protein: CASSPFRGSNQPQHF; CDR3 DNA: TGTGCCAGCAGCCCGTTCCGGGGATCCAATCAGCCCCAGCATTTT
V gene: TRBV29-1; clone size: once; J gene: TRBJ1-3; D gene: .; CDR3 protein: CSVDRGKTGNTIYF; CDR3 DNA: TGCAGCGTTGACAGGGGCAAGACTGGAAACACCATATATTTT
V gene: TRBV4-3; clone size: .; J gene: TRBJ2-6; D gene: TRBD1; CDR3 protein: CASSQDWRTGANSGANVLTF; CDR3 DNA: TGCGCCAGCAGCCAAGATTGGAGGACAGGTGCCAACTCTGGGGCCAACGTCCTGACTTTC
V gene: TRBV4-1; clone size: .; J gene: TRBJ1-5; D gene: TRBD1; CDR3 protein: CASSHFPPTGKEGQPQHF; CDR3 DNA: TGCGCCAGCAGCCACTTCCCGCCGACAGGGAAAGAGGGTCAGCCCCAGCATTTT
V gene: TRBV29-1; clone size: .; J gene: TRBJ1-4; D gene: .; CDR3 protein: CSVEEKGIEKLFF; CDR3 DNA: TGCAGCGTTGAAGAGAAGGGGATTGAAAAACTGTTTTTT
V gene: TRBV28; clone size: .; J gene: TRBJ2-1; D gene: .; CDR3 protein: CASSFPGDEQFF; CDR3 DNA: TGTGCCAGCAGTTTTCCAGGGGATGAGCAGTTCTTC
V gene: TRBV18; clone size: few; J gene: TRBJ2-7; D gene: .; CDR3 protein: CASSPRLGAPSEQYF; CDR3 DNA: TGTGCCAGCTCACCGAGGTTGGGGGCGCCTTCCGAGCAGTACTTC
V gene: TRBV29-1; clone size: few; J gene: TRBJ2-7; D gene: .; CDR3 protein: CSVEQSDRNFGYEQYF; CDR3 DNA: TGCAGCGTCGAACAATCTGACAGAAACTTTGGGTACGAGCAGTACTTC
V gene: TRBV11-2; clone size: .; J gene: TRBJ2-2; D gene: TRBD2; CDR3 protein: CASSQLAGSTGELFF; CDR3 DNA: TGTGCCAGCAGCCAACTAGCGGGGTCCACCGGGGAGCTGTTTTTT
V gene: TRBV29-1; clone size: .; J gene: TRBJ1-1; D gene: TRBD1; CDR3 protein: CSVVPPGGQVNTEAFF; CDR3 DNA: TGCAGCGTTGTCCCCCCCGGGGGACAGGTTAACACTGAAGCTTTCTTT
V gene: TRBV21-1; clone size: .; J gene: TRBJ2-1; D gene: .; CDR3 protein: CASSDGRSCSNEQFF; CDR3 DNA: TGTGCCAGCAGCGATGGGAGGTCCTGTAGCAATGAGCAGTTCTTC
V gene: TRBV28; clone size: .; J gene: TRBJ1-2; D gene: .; CDR3 protein: CASSSGGTYGYTF; CDR3 DNA: TGTGCCAGCAGCTCGGGGGGGACCTATGGCTACACCTTC
V gene: TRBV28; clone size: .; J gene: TRBJ1-4; D gene: .; CDR3 protein: CASSPHDRLEKLFF; CDR3 DNA: TGTGCCAGCAGTCCCCATGACAGGCTGGAAAAACTGTTTTTT
V gene: TRBV29-1; clone size: .; J gene: TRBJ2-2; D gene: .; CDR3 protein: CSVDGGMNTGELFF; CDR3 DNA: TGCAGCGTTGATGGCGGGATGAACACCGGGGAGCTGTTTTTT
V gene: TRBV4-1; clone size: .; J gene: TRBJ2-1; D gene: TRBD2; CDR3 protein: CASSQMGTSGGRYNEQFF; CDR3 DNA: TGCGCCAGCAGCCAAATGGGGACTAGCGGGGGGAGATACAATGAGCAGTTCTTC
V gene: TRBV6-5; clone size: .; J gene: TRBJ2-3; D gene: .; CDR3 protein: CASSYRESTDTQYF; CDR3 DNA: TGTGCCAGCAGTTATCGGGAGAGTACAGATACGCAGTATTTT
V gene: TRBV6-1; clone size: .; J gene: TRBJ1-4; D gene: TRBD1; CDR3 protein: CASSGGTGGEKLFF; CDR3 DNA: TGTGCCAGCAGTGGGGGGACAGGTGGTGAAAAACTGTTTTTT
V gene: TRBV6-1; clone size: .; J gene: TRBJ2-7; D gene: TRBD2; CDR3 protein: CASSPLSGGPGEQYF; CDR3 DNA: TGTGCCAGCAGCCCCCTTTCGGGAGGGCCCGGGGAGCAGTACTTC